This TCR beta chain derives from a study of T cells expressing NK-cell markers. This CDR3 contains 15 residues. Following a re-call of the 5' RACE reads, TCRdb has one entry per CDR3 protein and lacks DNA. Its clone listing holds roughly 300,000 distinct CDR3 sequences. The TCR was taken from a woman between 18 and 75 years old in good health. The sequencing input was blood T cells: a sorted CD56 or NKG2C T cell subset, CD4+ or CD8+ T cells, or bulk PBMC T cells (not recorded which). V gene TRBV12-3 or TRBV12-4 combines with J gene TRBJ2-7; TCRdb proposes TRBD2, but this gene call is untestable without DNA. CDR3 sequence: CASSLRTSGSGEQYF.